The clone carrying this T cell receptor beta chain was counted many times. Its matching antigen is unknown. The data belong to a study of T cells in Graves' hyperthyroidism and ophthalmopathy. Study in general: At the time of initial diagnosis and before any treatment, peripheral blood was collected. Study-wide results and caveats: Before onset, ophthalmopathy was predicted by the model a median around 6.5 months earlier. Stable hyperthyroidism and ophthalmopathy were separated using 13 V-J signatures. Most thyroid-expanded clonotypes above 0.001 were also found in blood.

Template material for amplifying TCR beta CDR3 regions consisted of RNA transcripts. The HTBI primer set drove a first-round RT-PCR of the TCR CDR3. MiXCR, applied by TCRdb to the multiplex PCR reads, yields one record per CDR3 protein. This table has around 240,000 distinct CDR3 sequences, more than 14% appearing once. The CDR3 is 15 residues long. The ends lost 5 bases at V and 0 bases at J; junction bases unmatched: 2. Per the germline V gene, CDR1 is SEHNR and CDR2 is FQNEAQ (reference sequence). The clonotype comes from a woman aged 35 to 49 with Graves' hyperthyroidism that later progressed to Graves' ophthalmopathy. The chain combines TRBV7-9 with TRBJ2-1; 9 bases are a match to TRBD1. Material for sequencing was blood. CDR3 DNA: TGTGCCAGCAGCCGGGACAGGGTCTCCTACAATGAGCAGTTCTTC. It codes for CASSRDRVSYNEQFF.